The 22 T cell receptor beta chains reported below all come from one sample, sequenced in a study of a mutant IDH1 vaccine in newly diagnosed glioma. The repertoire was sequenced with immunoSEQ multiplex PCR; TCRdb's copy has only in-frame clones and lacks some. The sample lists about 37,000 clones; about 86% were seen once. Their antigens remain unidentified. This sample's time point: week 5, during vaccination. A single vaccine dose contained 300 ug of mutant IDH1 20-mer peptide, and topical imiquimod was used with it. The sample in question was PBMCs, obtained from a glioma patient whose treatment included an IDH1 peptide vaccine. Receptors were obtained from a man aged 25-40 years with glioma.

The V and J genes are TRBV27 and TRBJ2-6; D is undetermined. The CDR3 is 15 residues long. V dropped 0 bases and J dropped 4 bases, with 7 bases sitting between them. Germline lookup yields CDR1 MNHEY and CDR2 SMNVEV (reference sequence). The CDR3 protein is CASSLSSGGANVLTF. The CDR3 coding sequence is TGTGCCAGCAGTTTATCGTCAGGAGGGGCCAACGTCCTGACTTTC.

The V gene is TRBV5-1, the J gene TRBJ2-7, with no clear D. CDR3 length: 14 amino acids. Germline V lookup: CDR1 SGHRS, CDR2 YFSETQ. V shed 0 bases and J shed 0 bases, with 7 bases lying between them. The CDR3 DNA is TGCGCCAGCAGCTTGGAGCCAGGCTCCTACGAGCAGTACTTC. Translation gives CASSLEPGSYEQYF.

The CDR3: CASSQGTPRSYGYTF. The CDR3, as DNA: TGTGCCAGCAGCCAAGGGACGCCACGTAGCTATGGCTACACCTTC. The rearrangement uses TRBV14 and TRBJ1-2; D unresolved. V was pared by 1 base and J by 4 bases, with 13 bases between. The CDR3 contains 15 residues. Germline V gives CDR1 SGHDN, CDR2 FVKESK.

This chain links TRBV6-6 with TRBJ2-1, with 12 nucleotides matching TRBD2. V lost 8 bases and J lost 5; bases outside the gene matches: 7. The CDR3 extends over 15 amino acids. Germline CDR1 is MNHNY and CDR2 is SVGAGI (reference sequence). CDR3 DNA sequence: TGTGCCAGCGCCTCCGGGACTAGCGGGCACAATGAGCAGTTCTTC. Residues: CASASGTSGHNEQFF.

The chain carries TRBV6-5 and TRBJ1-6, with D hard to call. Per the germline V gene, CDR1 is MNHEY and CDR2 is SVGAGI. This CDR3 has 13 residues. Trimming left V 7 bases short and J 10 bases short, with 14 bases between. CDR3 residues: CASTELSGSPLHF. The CDR3 DNA is TGTGCCAGCACGGAGCTTAGCGGGTCACCCCTCCACTTT.

This clone was counted only a few times. The chain joins TRBV5-1 to TRBJ1-4; 7 bases match TRBD1. From germline, CDR1 is SGHRS and CDR2 YFSETQ. The CDR3 is 14 amino acids. The trim removed 4 bases at V and 7 bases at J, leaving 7 bases unmatched. The CDR3 nucleotides read TGCGCCAGCAGCCGAGGACAGGTCCGTGAAAAACTGTTTTTT. Translating gives CASSRGQVREKLFF.

The chain joins TRBV29-1 to TRBJ2-1, with D perhaps assigned TRBD1 or TRBD2 (5 bases each). This CDR3 is 13 amino acids long. Per germline, CDR1 SQVTM and CDR2 ANQGSEA. The V and J ends lost 8 bases and 4 bases respectively, with 15 bases between them. Here the CDR3 reads CSTTGTDYNEQFF. The CDR3 nucleotides read TGCAGCACCACCGGGACGGATTACAATGAGCAGTTCTTC.

V and J are TRBV28 and TRBJ2-6, with D unresolved. The CDR3 consists of 15 residues. Germline CDR1 MDHEN, CDR2 SYDVKM. Trimming pared 7 bases from V and 0 bases from J, leaving 10 bases between. CDR3 protein: CASKGGSSGANVLTF. CDR3 sequence (DNA): TGTGCCAGCAAAGGCGGAAGCTCTGGGGCCAACGTCCTGACTTTC.

This rearrangement joins TRBV30 to TRBJ2-1, with unresolved D. V lost 0 bases and J 8 bases, leaving 5 bases between the germline ends. From germline, CDR1 is GTSNPN and CDR2 SVGIG (reference sequence). The CDR3 is 11 residues long. The CDR3 nucleotides are TGTGCCTGGAGTGTAAGCCATGAGCAGTTCTTC. This sequence encodes CAWSVSHEQFF.

This chain uses TRBV5-1 with TRBJ2-3, with D uncertain. Germline V gene sequence: CDR1 SGHRS, CDR2 YFSETQ. V was shortened by 5 bases and J by 4 bases, with 14 bases between the two germline ends. This CDR3 comprises 14 residues. The CDR3 loop is CASRITSSSDTQYF. CDR3 in DNA: TGCGCCAGCAGAATCACCAGTAGTTCAGATACGCAGTATTTT.

V usage is TRBV25-1 and J usage is TRBJ1-1, with D unclear. V lost 3 bases, J lost 5 bases, and 4 bases lay in between. Germline-derived CDR1 and CDR2 are MGHDK and SYGVNS. CDR3 length equals 11 residues. The CDR3 spells CASSEGTEAFF. CDR3 in DNA: TGTGCCAGCAGTGAGGGGACTGAAGCTTTCTTT. The entire variable domain, with the rest obtained from reference TRBV25-1 and TRBJ1-1, is as follows: EADIYQTPRYLVIGTGKKITLECSQTMGHDKMYWYQQDPGMELHLIHYSYGVNSTEKGDLSSESTVSRIRTEHFPLTLESARPSHTSQYLCASSEGTEAFFGQGTRLTVV.

This chain joins TRBV7-9 and TRBJ2-3; no reliable D call. Germline V lookup: CDR1 SEHNR, CDR2 FQNEAQ (reference sequence). Trimming left V 5 bases short and J 4 bases short, with 13 bases between. The CDR3 consists of 14 residues. The CDR3 is CASSARARADTQYF. CDR3 coding DNA: TGTGCCAGCAGCGCCCGCGCGAGAGCAGATACGCAGTATTTT.

The CDR3 sequence: CASSLGRGQPQHF. The DNA of the CDR3 is TGTGCCAGCAGCTTGGGGAGAGGGCAGCCCCAGCATTTT. The chain uses TRBV5-4 and TRBJ1-5, with D hard to call. V was shortened by 0 bases and J by 7 bases, with 8 bases between the two germline ends. This CDR3 contains 13 residues. CDR1 and CDR2 from the germline V gene are SGHNT and YYREEE (reference sequence). Full variable domain (rest looked up from reference TRBV5-4 and TRBJ1-5): ETGVTQSPTHLIKTRGQQVTLRCSSQSGHNTVSWYQQALGQGPQFIFQYYREEENGRGNFPPRFSGLQFPNYSSELNVNALELDDSALYLCASSLGRGQPQHFGDGTRLSIL.

The rearrangement joins TRBV6-5 to TRBJ1-1; D uncertain. Germline V gene data show CDR1 as MNHEY and CDR2 as SVGAGI. V lost 7 bases and J lost 1, with 16 bases in between. The CDR3 has 15 residues. In DNA, the CDR3 is TGTGCCAGCACCTTACATCCCGACACGAACACTGAAGCTTTCTTT. This translates into CASTLHPDTNTEAFF.

The chain uses TRBV13 and TRBJ2-1, with 9 bases that match TRBD2. The germline gives CDR1 PRHDT, CDR2 FYEKMQ (reference sequence). The CDR3 sequence is 16 residues long. J lost 5 bases, V lost 1 base, and 6 bases had no gene match. CDR3 region: CASSLVGGGANNEQFF. The CDR3 nucleotides are TGTGCCAGCAGCTTAGTAGGCGGGGGGGCGAACAATGAGCAGTTCTTC.

This sequence joins TRBV4-3 and TRBJ1-5, with TRBD1 matching over 7 bases. The J segment lost 8 bases and the V segment lost 0 bases, leaving 10 bases of the junction unmatched. The CDR3 runs to 16 residues. CDR1 LGHNA and CDR2 YSLEER come from the germline V gene. CDR3 DNA: TGCGCCAGCAGCCAAGATCATAGGCAGGGGGATGAGCCCCAGCATTTT. As protein: CASSQDHRQGDEPQHF.

Worth noting for this clone: Other DNA sequences of this sample code for an identical CDR3. Here the CDR3 reads CASSRQGTANYGYTF. The DNA for the CDR3 is TGTGCCAGCAGCCGACAGGGGACGGCTAACTATGGCTACACCTTC. The V and J genes are TRBV9 and TRBJ1-2; 8 bases are a match to TRBD1. Trimming took 4 bases from V and 0 from J; bases not matched to a gene: 5. Germline assignment: CDR1 SGDLS and CDR2 YYNGEE. The CDR3 loop spans 15 amino acids.

This sequence joins TRBV19 and TRBJ2-3, with a possible D match to TRBD2 (5 bases). With 5 bases removed from V and 5 bases from J, the gap between germline ends came to 8 bases. Germline CDR1 LNHDA, CDR2 SQIVND (reference sequence). CDR3 length: 12 residues. CDR3 protein: CASSQAGDTQYF. CDR3 DNA sequence: TGTGCCAGTAGTCAGGCGGGAGATACGCAGTATTTT.

J is TRBJ1-1 and V is TRBV9; tentative D call: TRBD1 (5 bases). Germline V gene lookup returns CDR1 SGDLS and CDR2 YYNGEE. This CDR3 is 14 amino acids long. V was clipped by 1 base and J by 7 bases, with 14 bases between them. In DNA form, the CDR3 reads TGTGCCAGCAGCGTATCCACCATTGACAGTGAAGCTTTCTTT. Amino acids: CASSVSTIDSEAFF.

This rearrangement joins TRBV27 to TRBJ1-1, with TRBD1 matching 8 bases. With 4 bases clipped from V and 4 bases from J, the junction kept 11 bases outside the gene matches. This CDR3 region has 16 residues. CDR1 is MNHEY and CDR2 is SMNVEV in the germline V gene (reference sequence). CDR3 sequence (DNA): TGTGCCAGCAGTTCGTTTTTCCGACAGGGGAGCACTGAAGCTTTCTTT. Its protein is CASSSFFRQGSTEAFF.

This chain uses TRBV10-3 with TRBJ2-5, with no clear D. The CDR3 runs to 13 residues. Germline values: CDR1 ENHRY, CDR2 SYGVKD. V was pared by 0 bases and J by 3 bases, with 5 bases between. The CDR3 spells CAISESAEETQYF. The CDR3 bases are TGTGCCATCAGTGAGTCGGCGGAAGAGACCCAGTACTTC.

V and J are TRBV5-1 and TRBJ1-1; a possible D gene is TRBD1 (6 bases). The CDR3 runs 15 residues. V lost 1 base and J lost 5, with 15 bases in between. Germline CDR1 and CDR2: SGHRS and YFSETQ. The CDR3 nucleotides are TGCGCCAGCAGCTTGAACAGGGTAATTGGGACTGAAGCTTTCTTT. This translates into CASSLNRVIGTEAFF.